This note documents a single T cell receptor (beta chain) sequence. No antigen is known for it. The data originate from a study of T cell repertoires in cytomegalovirus infection. TCRdb called the reads again in MiXCR, with one record for every CDR3 protein. Of some 800,000 distinct CDR3 sequences listed, about 31% are singletons. V was pared by 1 base and J by 5 bases, with 14 bases between. Per germline, CDR1 SGHNT and CDR2 YENEEA. CDR3 length: 16 amino acids. The sample consisted of cultured CD8+ T cells from PBMCs, taken from culture after CMV antigen stimulation. This rearrangement joins TRBV11-3 to TRBJ2-2; D remains unclear. This sequence was found in a human donor in good health (CMV status not recorded). Some clones in this sample may be carry-over from other donors' samples. The CDR3 region is CASSLVIWGGTGELFF. The CDR3, as DNA: TGTGCCAGCAGCTTAGTGATATGGGGTGGAACCGGGGAGCTGTTTTTT.